This T cell receptor beta chain was recovered during a study of cytomegalovirus exposure and HLA in healthy donors. Study as a whole: Per a later analysis, the roughly 640 first-cohort and about 120 validation repertoires shared one platform.

In the case of this clone: The target antigen is unknown.

The table came from immunoSEQ multiplex PCR; TCRdb's copy has only in-frame clones and leaves some out. The sample records 200,000 to 300,000 clones, 75% to 90% being singletons. V lost 0 bases and J lost 0; bases outside the gene matches: 2. CDR3 size: 15 residues. The germline V gene encodes CDR1 SGHRS and CDR2 YFSETQ. General study results and limits: Three CMV-associated chains proved CMV antigen-specific in vitro. Subsequent analysis showed first-cohort TCR clusters tending to co-occur in roughly 130 validation repertoires.

The origin of this receptor is a woman between 25 and 40 years old in good health and CMV-seropositive. The rearrangement links TRBV5-1 to TRBJ1-2; 7 bases agree with TRBD1. The sequenced sample consisted of PBMCs. CDR3 sequence reads: CASSLGQGANYGYTF. DNA for the CDR3: TGCGCCAGCAGCTTGGGACAGGGAGCTAACTATGGCTACACCTTC.